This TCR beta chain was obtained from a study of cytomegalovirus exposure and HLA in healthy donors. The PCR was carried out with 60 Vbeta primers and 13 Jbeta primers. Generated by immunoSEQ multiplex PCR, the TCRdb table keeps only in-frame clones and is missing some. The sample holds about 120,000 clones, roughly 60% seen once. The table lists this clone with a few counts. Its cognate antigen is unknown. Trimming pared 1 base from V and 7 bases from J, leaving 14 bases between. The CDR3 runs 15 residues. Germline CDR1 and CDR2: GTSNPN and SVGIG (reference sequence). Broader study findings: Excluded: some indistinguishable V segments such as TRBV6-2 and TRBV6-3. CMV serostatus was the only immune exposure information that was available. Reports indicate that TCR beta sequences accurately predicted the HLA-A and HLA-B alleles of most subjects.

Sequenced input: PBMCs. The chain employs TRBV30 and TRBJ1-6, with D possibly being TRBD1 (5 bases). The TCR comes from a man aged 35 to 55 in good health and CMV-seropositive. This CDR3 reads CAWSAMSGWNSPLHF. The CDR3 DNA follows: TGTGCCTGGAGTGCGATGTCAGGGTGGAATTCACCCCTCCACTTT.